What follows is one TCR beta chain and its context. Its antigen remains unknown. V was pared by 1 base and J by 6 bases, with 11 bases between. The germline CDR1 and CDR2 sequences are SQVTM and ANQGSEA. This CDR3 is built from 13 residues. The sample comes from a study of shared clonotypes between healthy human individuals. Replicate PCRs from sorted subsets contained roughly 220 ng DNA, which is 29,000 or so T cell genomes. This table comes from immunoSEQ multiplex PCR, and its TCRdb copy is limited to in-frame clones, with some not included. The sample holds more than 1,200,000 clones, around 98.5% seen once. Whole-study findings and limits: There were few donors, and this limited the genetic and exposure-history diversity represented. Non-shared clonotypes had lower generation probabilities than those shared by all four donors.

This clonotype was obtained from a man aged 30 to 39 in good health. V and J are TRBV29-1 and TRBJ2-3; D ambiguous. Sequenced sample: naive CD4+ T cells sorted from blood. Subset indicated: CD45RA+ positively selected. The CDR3 DNA reads TGCAGCGTTGAAGGAGGTATTGGGGATACGCAGTATTTT. Translating it yields CSVEGGIGDTQYF.